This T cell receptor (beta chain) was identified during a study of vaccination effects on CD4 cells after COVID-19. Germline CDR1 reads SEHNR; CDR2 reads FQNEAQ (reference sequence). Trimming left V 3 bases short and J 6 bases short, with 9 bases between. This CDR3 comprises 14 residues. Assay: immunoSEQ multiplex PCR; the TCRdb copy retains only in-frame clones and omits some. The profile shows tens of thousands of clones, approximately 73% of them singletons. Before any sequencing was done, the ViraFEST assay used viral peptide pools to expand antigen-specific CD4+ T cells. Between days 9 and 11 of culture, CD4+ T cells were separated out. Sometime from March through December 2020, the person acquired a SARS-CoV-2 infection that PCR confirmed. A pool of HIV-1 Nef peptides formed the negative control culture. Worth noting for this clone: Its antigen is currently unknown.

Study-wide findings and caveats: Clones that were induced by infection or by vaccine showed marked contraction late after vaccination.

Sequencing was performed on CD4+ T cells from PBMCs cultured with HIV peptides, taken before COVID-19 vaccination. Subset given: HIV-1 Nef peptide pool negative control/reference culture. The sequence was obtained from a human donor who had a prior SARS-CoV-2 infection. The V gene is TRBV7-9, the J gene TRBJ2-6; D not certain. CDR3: CASSFEFLANVLTF. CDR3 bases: TGTGCCAGCAGCTTTGAATTTCTGGCCAACGTCCTGACTTTC. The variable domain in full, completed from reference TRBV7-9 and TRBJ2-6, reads DTGVSQNPRHKITKRGQNVTFRCDPISEHNRLYWYRQTLGQGPEFLTYFQNEAQLEKSRLLSDRFSAERPKGSFSTLEIQRTEQGDSAMYLCASSFEFLANVLTFGAGSRLTVL.